This T cell receptor beta chain was identified during a study of blood T cell repertoires in COVID-19. In the study overall: COVID-19 samples from acute and convalescent phases originated in the United States, Italy and Spain.

In the original workflow: Scientists estimated how many nucleated cells there were by amplifying reference gene primers. TCRdb keeps only in-frame clones here, not all; method: immunoSEQ multiplex PCR. V and J calls and clone size come straight from that table; D and trimming were deduced from the DNA. The sample carries under 85,000 clones, around 80% recorded once. Germline assignment: CDR1 SGHNT and CDR2 YENEEA. V lost 5 bases and J lost 0; bases outside the gene matches: 6. The CDR3 loop spans 15 amino acids. The material sequenced was peripheral blood. V gene TRBV11-3 combines with J gene TRBJ2-7; the match to TRBD2 covers 8 bases. The TCR was taken from a man in his fifties or sixties with acute or convalescent COVID-19. The CDR3 loop is CASSRRGGASYEQYF. CDR3 nucleotides: TGTGCCAGCAGCCGCCGGGGGGGAGCCTCCTACGAGCAGTACTTC.